One and the same sample provided the 16 T cell receptor beta chains below, sequenced in a study of blood T cell repertoires in COVID-19. Here immunoSEQ multiplex PCR was the method, and the copy in TCRdb shows in-frame clones only, minus some. The sample records about 220,000 clones, about three quarters being singletons. Sequences were obtained from peripheral blood. These receptors were collected from a woman in her 70s with acute or convalescent COVID-19.

The chain is built from TRBV19 and TRBJ1-4; no reliable D call. V dropped 3 bases and J dropped 14 bases, with 19 bases sitting between them. From germline, CDR1 is LNHDA and CDR2 SQIVND (reference sequence). This CDR3 is 14 amino acids long. The CDR3 coding sequence is TGTGCCAGTAGTATGGCGGGTGCTTACCAGATTCTGTTTTTT. Residues: CASSMAGAYQILFF.

This clone was detected once. The chain is built from TRBV7-2 and TRBJ1-5, with D unresolved. The length of the CDR3 is 15 residues. Trimming left V 8 bases short and J 7 bases short, with 21 bases between. Looked up from germline, CDR1 is SGHTA and CDR2 is FQGNSA. The CDR3 region has the DNA TGTGCCAGCGGGGAGGTTGGGTCCGGGTGGCAGCCCCAGCATTTT. This encodes CASGEVGSGWQPQHF.

This clone has more than one count but fewer than ten. The chain is built from TRBV10-3 and TRBJ2-3; the D gene is possibly TRBD1 (6 bases). Germline CDR1 and CDR2: ENHRY and SYGVKD. Trimming stripped 4 bases from V and 0 bases from J, with 11 bases between. The CDR3 runs 15 residues. CDR3: CAISGDTSSTDTQYF. The CDR3 nucleotides are TGTGCCATCAGTGGGGACACCTCTAGCACAGATACGCAGTATTTT.

The V call is TRBV30, the J call TRBJ2-7; no definite D call. Germline-derived CDR1 and CDR2 are GTSNPN and SVGIG (reference sequence). Trimming stripped 5 bases from V and 2 bases from J, with 19 bases between. This CDR3 region has 15 residues. This chain's CDR3 is CAWLPRPAPTYEQYV. The CDR3 DNA follows: TGTGCCTGGCTCCCCAGGCCAGCACCTACCTACGAGCAGTACGTC.

This chain connects TRBV5-1 to TRBJ2-5; 13 nucleotides match TRBD2. Germline V gene lookup returns CDR1 SGHRS and CDR2 YFSETQ. With V trimmed by 3 bases and J by 5 bases, 1 base remained unmatched. The CDR3 extends over 14 amino acids. CDR3 sequence: CASSWGLAGETQYF. In DNA form, the CDR3 reads TGCGCCAGCAGCTGGGGACTAGCGGGGGAGACCCAGTACTTC.

This clone has a handful of counts. The V gene is TRBV6-5, the J gene TRBJ1-5; 7 nucleotides line up with TRBD1. CDR1 and CDR2 from the germline V gene are MNHEY and SVGAGI. The V and J ends lost 4 bases and 6 bases, in that order; junction bases with no gene match: 9. The CDR3 is 15 amino acids. The CDR3 here is CASSSGQVEGQPQHF. The DNA for the CDR3 is TGTGCCAGCAGTTCAGGACAGGTTGAAGGTCAGCCCCAGCATTTT.

This clone was counted a single time. The chain recombines TRBV7-2 with TRBJ1-1; 8 nucleotides line up with TRBD1. Germline V lookup: CDR1 SGHTA, CDR2 FQGNSA. This CDR3 region has 16 residues. V lost 5 bases, J lost 0 bases, and 8 bases stayed unmatched. The CDR3 region has the DNA TGTGCCAGCAGCCCCGGGACAGGAAGGATGAACACTGAAGCTTTCTTT. Translated: CASSPGTGRMNTEAFF.

The rearrangement links TRBV10-3 to TRBJ2-5, with 8 bases aligning to TRBD2. With V trimmed by 6 bases and J by 0 bases, 9 bases remained unmatched. The CDR3 length is 16 residues. Germline values: CDR1 ENHRY, CDR2 SYGVKD. The CDR3 protein is CAISEHEAGDQETQYF. CDR3 sequence (DNA): TGTGCCATCAGCGAACACGAAGCGGGGGACCAAGAGACCCAGTACTTC.

Concerning this clone: Other nucleotide sequences in the sample specify the same CDR3. The genes are TRBV6-5 and TRBJ1-2; D gene uncertain. V was pared by 4 bases and J by 1 base, with 4 bases between. Germline V gives CDR1 MNHEY, CDR2 SVGAGI. CDR3 length equals 12 residues. The CDR3 DNA sequence: TGTGCCAGCAGTTCTTTTAACTATGGCTACACCTTC. Encoded protein: CASSSFNYGYTF.

The chain employs TRBV6-5 and TRBJ2-1; 7 positions match TRBD1. The CDR3 loop spans 15 amino acids. Trimming took 4 bases from V and 4 from J; bases not matched to a gene: 7. Germline CDR1 and CDR2: MNHEY and SVGAGI. CDR3 nucleotides: TGTGCCAGCAGTTTCACAGGGGTGACGTACAATGAGCAGTTCTTC. This encodes CASSFTGVTYNEQFF.

V and J are TRBV6-5 and TRBJ2-1; D gene uncertain. CDR1 and CDR2 from the germline V gene are MNHEY and SVGAGI. Trimming stripped 0 bases from V and 16 bases from J, with 19 bases between. The CDR3 totals 14 residues. The chain's CDR3 is CASSYSLSSPRIFF. The CDR3 DNA follows: TGTGCCAGCAGTTACTCGTTGTCAAGCCCGCGTATATTCTTC.

The V and J genes are TRBV2 and TRBJ2-3; TRBD2 is a possible D gene (6 bases). V gave up 1 base and J gave up 4 bases, with 9 bases separating them. CDR3 length: 14 amino acids. The germline CDR1 and CDR2 sequences are SNHLY and FYNNEI. CDR3: CASSEEAGSDTQYF. The CDR3, as DNA: TGTGCCAGCAGTGAAGAGGCGGGGTCAGATACGCAGTATTTT.

The CDR3 loop reads CASTTGTYEQYF. CDR3 coding DNA: TGTGCCAGCACGACAGGGACCTACGAGCAGTACTTC. This sequence joins TRBV7-9 and TRBJ2-7, with 7 bases identical to TRBD1. V lost 7 bases and J lost 2; bases outside the gene matches: 2. Germline V gene data show CDR1 as SEHNR and CDR2 as FQNEAQ (reference sequence). The CDR3 has 12 residues.

The chain has TRBV11-2 and TRBJ1-5; D unclear. V lost 1 base, J lost 1 base, and 8 bases lay in between. Germline V lookup: CDR1 SGHAT, CDR2 FQNNGV. There are 15 residues in the CDR3. The DNA for the CDR3 is TGTGCCAGCAGCTTAGGGCAGGCAAGCAATCAGCCCCAGCATTTT. This sequence encodes CASSLGQASNQPQHF.

The chain employs TRBV5-4 and TRBJ2-1, with D maybe TRBD1 (6 bases). The V end lost 0 bases, the J end lost 10 bases, and 14 bases lay between the germline ends. This CDR3 has 14 residues. The germline gives CDR1 SGHNT, CDR2 YYREEE (reference sequence). For the CDR3, the DNA is TGTGCCAGCAGCTTGGGGCAGGGGCTTGGGGAGCAGTTCTTC. Translated, it gives CASSLGQGLGEQFF.

The chain is built from TRBV7-6 and TRBJ1-4; 9 bases map to TRBD1. Germline trimming cut 7 bases from V and 2 bases from J; bases unmatched to any gene: 17. This CDR3 contains 19 residues. Germline V gives CDR1 SGHVS, CDR2 FNYEAQ. This CDR3 reads CASNTHRDRAWATNEKLFF. The CDR3 DNA is TGTGCCAGCAACACCCACCGGGACAGGGCTTGGGCGACTAATGAAAAACTGTTTTTT.